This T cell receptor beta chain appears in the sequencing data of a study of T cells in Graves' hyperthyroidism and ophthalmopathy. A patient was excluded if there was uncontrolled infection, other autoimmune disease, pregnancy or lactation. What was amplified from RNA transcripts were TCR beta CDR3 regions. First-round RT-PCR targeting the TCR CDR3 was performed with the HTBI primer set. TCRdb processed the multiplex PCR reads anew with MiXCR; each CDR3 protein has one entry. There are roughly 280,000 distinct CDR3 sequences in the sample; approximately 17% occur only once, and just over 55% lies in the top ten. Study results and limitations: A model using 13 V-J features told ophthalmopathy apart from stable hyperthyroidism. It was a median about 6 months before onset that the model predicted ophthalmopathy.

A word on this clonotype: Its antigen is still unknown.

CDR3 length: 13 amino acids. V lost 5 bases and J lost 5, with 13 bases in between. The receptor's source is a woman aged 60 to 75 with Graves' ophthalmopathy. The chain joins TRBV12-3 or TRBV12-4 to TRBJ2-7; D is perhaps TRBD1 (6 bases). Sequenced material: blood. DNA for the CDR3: TGTGCCAGCAGTCGTCAGGGGTCCCACGAGCAGTACTTC. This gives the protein CASSRQGSHEQYF.